This TCR beta chain was captured by sequencing in a study of Graves' ophthalmopathy and Graves' hyperthyroidism. Many counts were recorded for this clonotype. The antigen remains undetermined. RNA transcripts yielded amplified TCR beta CDR3 regions. The first round was an RT-PCR with HTBI primers, and the second round was a multiplex PCR. TCRdb re-analysed the multiplex PCR reads in MiXCR, keeping a single row per CDR3 protein. The sample includes over a million distinct CDR3 sequences, around a third seen only once; the top ten take roughly 10%. Trimming left V 9 bases short and J 1 base short, with 12 bases between. CDR1 is LNHDA and CDR2 is SQIVND in the germline V gene (reference sequence). The CDR3 is 13 amino acids. Study-wide points: The majority of expanded thyroid clonotypes above 0.001 frequency also occurred in blood.

The origin of this receptor is an adult man with Graves' hyperthyroidism. This chain connects TRBV19 to TRBJ2-5; the D is unclear. The source material was peripheral blood or thyroid tissue (not recorded which). The CDR3 protein is CASAQGSQETQYF. The CDR3 coding sequence is TGTGCCAGCGCCCAAGGGTCCCAAGAGACCCAGTACTTC.